Shown below are 24 T cell receptor beta chains from a single sample sequenced in a study of control samples from healthy donors and cancer patients. Some clones are missing from TCRdb's copy, which holds only in-frame ones; the method was immunoSEQ multiplex PCR. The sample shows some 120,000 clones, over 80% of them seen only once. Sequenced input: PBMCs. The receptors were sampled from a man older than 75 with head and neck cancer.

V gene TRBV19 combines with J gene TRBJ1-3; D remains unclear. Germline-derived CDR1 and CDR2 are LNHDA and SQIVND (reference sequence). V was trimmed by 7 bases and J by 3 bases, leaving 13 bases between them. The CDR3 spans 14 residues. CDR3 nucleotide sequence: TGTGCCAGTATGCCCCCCGGGAATGGAAACACCATATATTTT. Its translation: CASMPPGNGNTIYF.

The rearrangement links TRBV14 to TRBJ2-7; D unresolved. The CDR3 length is 13 residues. Trimming stripped 1 base from V and 5 bases from J, with 9 bases between. Germline CDR1 SGHDN, CDR2 FVKESK. The CDR3, as DNA: TGTGCCAGCAGCCAAGGCCTCTTGAACGAGCAGTACTTC. Translated, it gives CASSQGLLNEQYF.

The chain links TRBV30 to TRBJ1-4; TRBD1 matches 7 bases. Germline values: CDR1 GTSNPN, CDR2 SVGIG (reference sequence). Trimming at V came to 5 bases and at J to 3 bases, leaving 9 bases not matched to a gene. This CDR3 region has 15 residues. As DNA, the CDR3 is TGTGCCTGGGGCCTGGGGACAGAAGCTAATGAAAAACTGTTTTTT. It encodes CAWGLGTEANEKLFF.

The chain combines TRBV5-1 with TRBJ2-7; 13 positions match TRBD2. The CDR3 contains 17 residues. Per the germline V gene, CDR1 is SGHRS and CDR2 is YFSETQ. The trim removed 3 bases at V and 1 base at J, leaving 7 bases unmatched. The DNA for the CDR3 is TGCGCCAGCAGCTCAACTAGCGGGGGGGCCCTATCCTACGAGCAGTACTTC. The encoded protein is CASSSTSGGALSYEQYF. The variable domain in full, completed from reference TRBV5-1 and TRBJ2-7, reads KAGVTQTPRYLIKTRGQQVTLSCSPISGHRSVSWYQQTPGQGLQFLFEYFSETQRNKGNFPGRFSGRQFSNSRSEMNVSTLELGDSALYLCASSSTSGGALSYEQYFGPGTRLTVT.

The chain carries TRBV12-3 or TRBV12-4 and TRBJ1-1, with a possible D match to TRBD1 (5 bases). Deletions cut 6 bases from V and 9 bases from J, with 14 bases between. CDR3 length equals 12 residues. CDR3 DNA sequence: TGTGCCAGCAGCTCCGGGACTGGACAAGCTTTCTTT. Protein: CASSSGTGQAFF.

This chain connects TRBV25-1 to TRBJ1-6, with 7 bases fitting TRBD1. Per germline, CDR1 MGHDK and CDR2 SYGVNS. The V and J ends lost 5 bases and 9 bases, in that order; junction bases with no gene match: 7. The length of the CDR3 is 14 residues. CDR3 in amino acids: CASSRQGLTSPLHF. As DNA, the CDR3 is TGTGCCAGCAGTAGACAGGGACTGACTTCACCCCTCCACTTT.

There are a few counts of this clone. V is TRBV11-2 and J is TRBJ1-2, with D possibly TRBD1 on 5 matching bases. CDR3 length: 13 amino acids. Looked up from germline, CDR1 is SGHAT and CDR2 is FQNNGV. V was pared by 3 bases and J by 4 bases, with 9 bases between. The CDR3 loop reads CASSFGGFYGYTF. CDR3 bases: TGTGCCAGCAGCTTCGGGGGATTCTATGGCTACACCTTC.

The rearrangement uses TRBV13 and TRBJ1-2; D perhaps matches TRBD1 (5 bases). CDR1 and CDR2 (germline): PRHDT, FYEKMQ (reference sequence). The CDR3 sequence is 12 residues long. The CDR3 DNA reads TGTCCACCAGCAGGGCGTAACTATGGCTACACCTTC. This sequence encodes CPPAGRNYGYTF.

CDR3 amino acids: CASSIGGGLDTQYF. The CDR3 DNA is TGTGCCAGTAGTATAGGAGGGGGCTTAGATACGCAGTATTTT. The chain joins TRBV19 to TRBJ2-3; 7 bases align to TRBD1. Germline V gene data show CDR1 as LNHDA and CDR2 as SQIVND (reference sequence). This CDR3 spans 14 amino acids. V dropped 1 base and J dropped 5; count of bases not matched to a gene: 3. Full variable domain (remainder filled in from reference TRBV19 and TRBJ2-3): DGGITQSPKYLFRKEGQNVTLSCEQNLNHDAMYWYRQDPGQGLRLIYYSQIVNDFQKGDIAEGYSVSREKKESFPLTVTSAQKNPTAFYLCASSIGGGLDTQYFGPGTRLTVL.

The V and J genes are TRBV19 and TRBJ2-3, with 7 positions matching TRBD2. V trimming: 1 base; J trimming: 1 base; junction bases outside the gene matches: 2. This CDR3 region has 15 residues. The V gene's germline CDR1 is LNHDA and CDR2 SQIVND (reference sequence). CDR3 DNA sequence: TGTGCCAGTAGTATAGCCAGCGGGGGCACAGATACGCAGTATTTT. Translated: CASSIASGGTDTQYF.

The chain is built from TRBV6-5 and TRBJ2-3, with D hard to call. The CDR3 has 11 amino acids. Trimming cost V 9 bases and J 3 bases, with 7 bases left between them. The germline CDR1 and CDR2 sequences are MNHEY and SVGAGI. CDR3 nucleotides: TGTGCCAGTCGACCAACAGATACGCAGTATTTT. Protein sequence: CASRPTDTQYF.

V and J are TRBV7-9 and TRBJ1-5; perhaps TRBD1 as D (5 bases). This CDR3 is built from 14 residues. Germline CDR1 is SEHNR and CDR2 is FQNEAQ (reference sequence). With 5 bases removed from V and 4 bases from J, the gap between germline ends came to 12 bases. CDR3 DNA sequence: TGTGCCAGCAGCCCTCGGGGCGAAAATCAGCCCCAGCATTTT. Amino acids: CASSPRGENQPQHF.

The chain carries TRBV29-1 and TRBJ2-1, with no clear D. Trimming shortened V by 4 bases and J by 8 bases, and 12 bases separated the two germline ends. This CDR3 comprises 12 residues. CDR1 is SQVTM and CDR2 is ANQGSEA in the germline V gene. The CDR3 DNA reads TGCAGCGTTGGAATAGGTGTTTATGAGCAGTTCTTC. Translated, it gives CSVGIGVYEQFF.

The chain couples TRBV9 to TRBJ1-2; D is undetermined. Trimming cost V 6 bases and J 5 bases, with 14 bases left between them. The CDR3 spans 13 residues. The germline gives CDR1 SGDLS, CDR2 YYNGEE. DNA for the CDR3: TGTGCCAGCACGTCTGGGAGCCCATATGGCTACACCTTC. Protein product: CASTSGSPYGYTF.

The genes are TRBV7-6 and TRBJ2-2; D unresolved. The CDR3 consists of 16 residues. V was clipped by 2 bases and J by 0 bases, with 10 bases between them. CDR1 and CDR2 from the germline V gene are SGHVS and FNYEAQ. In DNA form, the CDR3 reads TGTGCCAGCAGCTTACCCAGCACTCCGAACACCGGGGAGCTGTTTTTT. It yields the protein CASSLPSTPNTGELFF.

The CDR3 nucleotides read TGTGCCAGCAGCCCTGGACTAGCCTATAGGGAGACCCAGTACTTC. Translating gives CASSPGLAYRETQYF. V and J are TRBV7-6 and TRBJ2-5; 8 bases map to TRBD2. With 5 bases clipped from V and 5 bases from J, the junction kept 10 bases outside the gene matches. The CDR3 covers 15 residues. The germline V gene encodes CDR1 SGHVS and CDR2 FNYEAQ.

The chain recombines TRBV7-6 with TRBJ2-7, with D possibly called TRBD1 or TRBD2 (5 bases each). The CDR3 loop spans 13 amino acids. Trimming left V 5 bases short and J 2 bases short, with 10 bases between. CDR1 and CDR2 from the germline V gene are SGHVS and FNYEAQ. The CDR3 nucleotides are TGTGCCAGCAGCCACGGGACCCCCTACGAGCAGTACTTC. Its protein is CASSHGTPYEQYF.

This chain joins TRBV6-5 and TRBJ1-1; TRBD1 aligns across 7 bases. The length of the CDR3 is 13 residues. V dropped 5 bases and J dropped 3; count of bases not matched to a gene: 3. Germline lookup yields CDR1 MNHEY and CDR2 SVGAGI. The CDR3, as DNA: TGTGCCAGCAGTCGGGACAGTGACACTGAAGCTTTCTTT. Protein: CASSRDSDTEAFF.

The chain joins TRBV5-1 to TRBJ1-2, with a weak D call TRBD1 (5 bases). CDR1 is SGHRS, CDR2 YFSETQ, per germline. Trimming stripped 4 bases from V and 3 bases from J, with 13 bases between. This CDR3 contains 14 residues. The CDR3 DNA reads TGCGCCAGCAGCCCCGCCTCGGGGGACTATGGCTACACCTTC. Its protein is CASSPASGDYGYTF.

At least ten counts were recorded for this clone. The rearrangement uses TRBV19 and TRBJ2-3, with 7 bases lining up with TRBD2. Trimming took 10 bases from V and 6 from J; bases not matched to a gene: 13. The CDR3 is 14 amino acids. The germline CDR1 and CDR2 sequences are LNHDA and SQIVND (reference sequence). DNA for the CDR3: TGTGCCACCACATACGGCGGGAGTGAGGATACGCAGTATTTT. This codes for CATTYGGSEDTQYF.

V gene TRBV29-1 combines with J gene TRBJ1-1, with 12 bases that match TRBD1. The CDR3 covers 14 residues. Trimming removed 6 bases from V and 5 bases from J; junction bases left unmatched: 7. The V gene's germline CDR1 is SQVTM and CDR2 ANQGSEA. DNA of the CDR3: TGCAGCGTGCAGCGGGACAGGGGGCAGACTGAAGCTTTCTTT. Protein: CSVQRDRGQTEAFF.

This sequence joins TRBV2 and TRBJ1-1; no definite D call. Germline lookup yields CDR1 SNHLY and CDR2 FYNNEI. Trimming pared 4 bases from V and 3 bases from J, leaving 9 bases between. This CDR3 contains 13 residues. The CDR3 reads CASSVTAYTEAFF. The CDR3 DNA reads TGTGCCAGCAGTGTCACAGCCTACACTGAAGCTTTCTTT.

The DNA for the CDR3 is TGTGCCAGCAGCTTAGCGCCTGGACTCCGAACCTACGAGCAGTACTTC. This sequence encodes CASSLAPGLRTYEQYF. The V call is TRBV7-2, the J call TRBJ2-7; tentatively, D is TRBD2 (5 bases). V was trimmed by 0 bases and J by 2 bases, leaving 14 bases between them. The germline V gene encodes CDR1 SGHTA and CDR2 FQGNSA. The CDR3 extends over 16 amino acids.

This chain joins TRBV6-1 and TRBJ2-3, with 11 nucleotides matching TRBD2. The CDR3 is 15 residues long. CDR1 is MNHNS and CDR2 is SASEGT in the germline V gene. Trimming removed 3 bases from V and 6 bases from J; junction bases left unmatched: 5. Here the CDR3 DNA reads TGTGCCAGCAGTGATTCTAGCGGGGGGTGGGATACGCAGTATTTT. Translated: CASSDSSGGWDTQYF.